One and the same sample provided the 17 T cell receptor beta chains below, sequenced in a study of low-dose radiotherapy and immunotherapy resistance in tumors. Priming of first-strand cDNA relied on TRAV- and TRBV-specific primers (covering alpha and beta chains). Amplification of TCRs used a constant-region primer and V-primer adapter for roughly 21 PCR cycles. TCRdb re-derived calls from the reads in MiXCR, one entry per CDR3 protein. The table lists 85,000 to 95,000 distinct CDR3 sequences, around 20% of them singletons. Time point: after trial treatment. Regarding treatment: LDRT plus nivolumab, ipilimumab, low-dose cyclophosphamide and aspirin (RACIN trial). The source material was PBMCs, sampled after low-dose radiotherapy plus immunotherapy. Receptors originate from a female donor with ovarian cancer.

This clonotype was counted ten times or more. This rearrangement joins TRBV28 to TRBJ2-1; D possibly corresponds to TRBD1 (5 bases). The CDR3 covers 15 residues. CDR1 and CDR2 from the germline V gene are MDHEN and SYDVKM. Trimming cost V 2 bases and J 8 bases, with 16 bases left between them. In DNA form, the CDR3 reads TGTGCCAGCAGTTTAGGGGCAGGGCCACGGTATGAGCAGTTCTTC. This translates into CASSLGAGPRYEQFF.

The table lists this clonotype with many counts. The genes are TRBV11-2 and TRBJ2-7; possible D gene TRBD1, 6 bases. V was clipped by 7 bases and J by 9 bases, with 16 bases between them. The CDR3 consists of 12 residues. The germline gives CDR1 SGHAT, CDR2 FQNNGV. The CDR3 DNA sequence: TGTGCCAGCACCCTCACTTCAGGGGTGCAGTACTTC. Its protein is CASTLTSGVQYF.

As for this clonotype: A far larger clone lies a single base away; this is likely a read error. This CDR3 is CASSEFAVYNEQYF. In nucleotides, the CDR3 is TGTGCCAGCAGTGAATTTGCGGTCTACAATGAGCAGTACTTC. V gene TRBV2 combines with J gene TRBJ2-7; D remains ambiguous. CDR1 is SNHLY, CDR2 FYNNEI, per germline. V shed 2 bases and J shed 7 bases, with 15 bases lying between them. The CDR3 has 14 amino acids.

The sample holds many counts of this clonotype. V usage is TRBV30 and J usage is TRBJ2-7, with 10 bases fitting TRBD1. The CDR3 has 15 amino acids. V was pared by 2 bases and J by 0 bases, with 4 bases of the junction left unmatched. The germline CDR1 and CDR2 sequences are GTSNPN and SVGIG (reference sequence). The CDR3 nucleotides are TGTGCCTGGAGTCGGGGACAGGGGAGCTCCTACGAGCAGTACTTC. Translated, it gives CAWSRGQGSSYEQYF.

This clonotype has at least ten counts. This chain connects TRBV4-1 to TRBJ2-1; D is perhaps TRBD1 or TRBD2 (5 bases each). This CDR3 contains 18 residues. Looked up from germline, CDR1 is MGHRA and CDR2 is YSYEKL. V was cut by 0 bases and J by 7 bases, with 22 bases left in between. CDR3 loop: CASSQDTSPGLPSNEQFF. CDR3 sequence (DNA): TGCGCCAGCAGCCAAGATACCTCCCCGGGGCTTCCCAGTAATGAGCAGTTCTTC.

This clonotype was seen repeatedly, ten times or more. This chain uses TRBV29-1 with TRBJ2-7; 14 bases match TRBD2. J lost 5 bases, V lost 7 bases, and 4 bases had no gene match. The V gene's germline CDR1 is SQVTM and CDR2 ANQGSEA. CDR3 length: 13 residues. CDR3 nucleotide sequence: TGCAGCGGCCGACTAGCGGGAGGGGACGAGCAGTACTTC. Residues: CSGRLAGGDEQYF.

This clonotype showed up many times. The chain joins TRBV7-9 to TRBJ2-3; 9 nucleotides align to TRBD2. The CDR3 spans 16 residues. CDR1 is SEHNR and CDR2 is FQNEAQ in the germline V gene (reference sequence). The trim removed 5 bases at V and 2 bases at J, leaving 8 bases unmatched. The CDR3 DNA is TGTGCCAGCAGCCCTTCGCTAGCGGGATTCACAGATACGCAGTATTTT. The encoded protein is CASSPSLAGFTDTQYF.

In this sample, this clonotype turned up many times. V gene TRBV28 combines with J gene TRBJ1-1; 7 positions agree with TRBD1. This CDR3 contains 13 residues. Trimming took 5 bases from V and 4 from J; bases not matched to a gene: 4. Germline V lookup: CDR1 MDHEN, CDR2 SYDVKM. Here the CDR3 reads CASSDRAGTEAFF. CDR3 nucleotide sequence: TGTGCCAGCAGTGACAGGGCGGGCACTGAAGCTTTCTTT.

This clonotype was observed at least ten times. V usage is TRBV29-1 and J usage is TRBJ1-4; unclear D gene. Trimming stripped 7 bases from V and 0 bases from J, with 9 bases between. This CDR3 has 13 residues. Per germline, CDR1 SQVTM and CDR2 ANQGSEA. The CDR3 sequence: CSGGDSTNEKLFF. In DNA form, the CDR3 reads TGCAGCGGTGGAGATTCAACTAATGAAAAACTGTTTTTT.

The rearrangement uses TRBV9 and TRBJ1-2; a possible D gene is TRBD1 (6 bases). There are 14 residues in the CDR3. CDR1 is SGDLS and CDR2 is YYNGEE in the germline V gene. V was clipped by 4 bases and J by 3 bases, with 13 bases between them. The CDR3 reads CASSSNRADYGYTF. Here the CDR3 DNA reads TGTGCCAGCAGCTCCAACAGGGCCGACTATGGCTACACCTTC.

There are a few counts of this clonotype. The chain is built from TRBV6-1 and TRBJ2-1, with a tentative D call TRBD1 (5 bases). Germline V gives CDR1 MNHNS, CDR2 SASEGT. The CDR3 is made up of 15 amino acids. Deletions cut 3 bases from V and 7 bases from J, with 16 bases between. As DNA, the CDR3 is TGTGCCAGCAGTGATTCGGAACGCCAGGGAAATGAGCAGTTCTTC. The encoded protein is CASSDSERQGNEQFF.

This clonotype has at least ten counts. The rearrangement links TRBV20-1 to TRBJ2-3; 7 bases agree with TRBD1. The junction had 11 bases not matched to a gene; V was cut back by 4 bases and J by 4 bases. From germline, CDR1 is DFQATT and CDR2 SNEGSKA (reference sequence). The CDR3 length is 15 residues. The CDR3 DNA follows: TGCAGTGCTACCCCGCGGACAGGCGCGGCAGATACGCAGTATTTT. Its protein product is CSATPRTGAADTQYF.

The chain employs TRBV20-1 and TRBJ2-3; TRBD2 matches at 10 bases. CDR3 size: 15 residues. V dropped 6 bases and J dropped 5; count of bases not matched to a gene: 11. Germline V gives CDR1 DFQATT, CDR2 SNEGSKA (reference sequence). For the CDR3, the DNA is TGCAGTGCAACGAGCGGGAGGGCCTCTTTAGATACGCAGTATTTT. It codes for CSATSGRASLDTQYF.

This clonotype was counted at least ten times. The V and J genes are TRBV7-3 and TRBJ1-5; no clear D. Germline CDR1 is SGHTA and CDR2 is FQGTGA. The V gene lost 1 base and the J gene lost 2 bases, with 9 bases spanning the gap. CDR3 size: 15 residues. The CDR3 nucleotides read TGTGCCAGCAGCTTAAACTCGGCGGGCAATCAGCCCCAGCATTTT. It yields the protein CASSLNSAGNQPQHF.

This clonotype occurred many times. The chain links TRBV5-6 to TRBJ2-3, with D hard to call. With 2 bases removed from V and 4 bases from J, the gap between germline ends came to 14 bases. The CDR3 extends over 15 amino acids. Looked up from germline, CDR1 is SGHDT and CDR2 is YYEEEE. CDR3 region: CASSFTERWADTQYF. The CDR3 DNA follows: TGTGCCAGCAGCTTCACGGAAAGGTGGGCAGATACGCAGTATTTT.

The table lists this clonotype with many counts. CDR3 sequence (DNA): TGTGCCAGCAGCTCCCCGGGACTGGGATCTGTGCAGTTCTTC. It yields the protein CASSSPGLGSVQFF. V is TRBV13 and J is TRBJ2-1, with D maybe TRBD2 (6 bases). Trimming removed 4 bases from V and 12 bases from J, with 19 bases in between. From germline, CDR1 is PRHDT and CDR2 FYEKMQ (reference sequence). The CDR3 is 14 amino acids.

The sample holds a few counts of this clonotype. The rearrangement uses TRBV6-5 and TRBJ2-1; the D gene could be TRBD1 or TRBD2 (6 bases each). V lost 4 bases to trimming and J lost 4 bases, with 11 bases between them. Germline assignment: CDR1 MNHEY and CDR2 SVGAGI. The CDR3 covers 14 residues. The CDR3 is CASSSGAGYNEQFF. The DNA for the CDR3 is TGTGCCAGCAGTTCGGGGGCGGGATACAATGAGCAGTTCTTC.